This is a list of T cell receptor beta chains from one sample in a study of T cells in Graves' hyperthyroidism and ophthalmopathy. From the multiplex PCR reads, TCRdb called clonotypes with MiXCR, one entry per CDR3 protein. The sample yields around 450,000 distinct CDR3 sequences, about 15% seen once. The sample was blood. These receptors all stem from a woman between 18 and 30 years old with Graves' hyperthyroidism. The CDR3 runs from the conserved cysteine through the conserved F or W. D genes are given only for firm matches. Clone size is given for some rows only: seen once, a few or many times, or a class if the clone is expanded.

TRBJ1-6 | many | - | TRBV12-3/TRBV12-4 | CASSPGPEMDSPLHF | TGTGCCAGCAGCCCGGGCCCTGAAATGGATTCACCCCTCCACTTT
TRBJ1-4 | many | TRBD1 | TRBV3-1 | CASSQGYRGEKLFF | TGTGCCAGCAGCCAAGGATACAGGGGTGAAAAACTGTTTTTT
TRBJ2-3 | many | TRBD2 | TRBV7-2 | CASSSGGRSTDTQYF | TGTGCCAGCAGCTCGGGGGGGCGGAGCACAGATACGCAGTATTTT
TRBJ2-1 | - | - | TRBV27 | CASSPPERLNYNEQFF | TGTGCCAGCAGTCCCCCAGAGCGGCTGAACTACAATGAGCAGTTCTTC
TRBJ1-2 | many | TRBD1 | TRBV19 | CASSWTGGVRYGYTF | TGTGCCAGTTCCTGGACAGGGGGAGTCCGCTATGGCTACACCTTC
TRBJ2-3 | - | TRBD2 | TRBV29-1 | CSVESSGGSPFRPDTQYF | TGCAGCGTTGAATCTAGCGGGGGTTCCCCATTTCGCCCAGATACGCAGTATTTT
TRBJ1-4 | many | TRBD1 | TRBV7-2 | CASSLEGAFNEKLFF | TGTGCCAGCAGCTTAGAGGGGGCCTTTAATGAAAAACTGTTTTTT
TRBJ2-2 | - | TRBD2 | TRBV11-3 | CASSAWDLAGERTGELFF | TGTGCCAGCAGCGCGTGGGATCTAGCGGGAGAGAGAACCGGGGAGCTGTTTTTT
TRBJ2-7 | many | - | TRBV20-1 | CSARSNKRGEQYF | TGCAGTGCTCGCAGTAATAAACGAGGGGAGCAGTACTTC
TRBJ2-5 | many | - | TRBV9 | CASSRPGRGETQYF | TGTGCCAGCAGCCGGCCGGGGAGAGGTGAGACCCAGTACTTC
TRBJ2-5 | many | - | TRBV7-2 | CASSLSRQETQYF | TGTGCCAGCAGCTTAAGCAGACAAGAGACCCAGTACTTC
TRBJ2-5 | - | - | TRBV28 | CASMPGQETQYF | TGTGCCAGCATGCCGGGCCAAGAGACCCAGTACTTC
TRBJ2-7 | many | TRBD1 | TRBV12-3/TRBV12-4 | CASRPGQGRGVTYEQYF | TGTGCCAGCAGGCCGGGACAGGGAAGAGGAGTAACCTACGAGCAGTACTTC
TRBJ1-2 | many | - | TRBV28 | CASSSGHNYGYTF | TGTGCCAGCAGTTCGGGACATAACTATGGCTACACCTTC
TRBJ1-5 | many | - | TRBV27 | CASSLNSPLSNQPQHF | TGTGCCAGCAGTTTAAACAGTCCCCTTAGCAATCAGCCCCAGCATTTT
TRBJ2-2 | - | - | TRBV14 | CASSQDRRELFF | TGTGCCAGCAGCCAAGATCGAAGGGAGCTGTTTTTT
TRBJ2-2 | many | TRBD2 | TRBV10-3 | CATRTSVNTGELFF | TGTGCCACCCGGACTAGCGTGAACACCGGGGAGCTGTTTTTT
TRBJ2-1 | many | TRBD2 | TRBV24-1 | CATSEPTSGRMNEQFF | TGTGCCACCAGTGAACCCACTAGCGGGAGGATGAATGAGCAGTTCTTC
TRBJ2-3 | many | TRBD2 | TRBV28 | CASLERGGPDTQYF | TGTGCCAGCCTGGAGCGGGGGGGCCCAGATACGCAGTATTTT
TRBJ1-5 | few | - | TRBV6-1 | CASSDTVAVPQHF | TGTGCCAGCAGTGACACGGTGGCGGTGCCCCAGCATTTT
TRBJ2-3 | many | TRBD2 | TRBV10-3 | CAISGAGDPDTQYF | TGTGCCATCAGTGGGGCGGGAGACCCAGATACGCAGTATTTT
TRBJ2-6 | many | - | TRBV4-1 | CASSPAVVSPILTF | TGCGCCAGCAGCCCAGCGGTGGTCTCCCCCATCCTGACTTTC
TRBJ2-5 | few | - | TRBV29-1 | CSGVGDSKTQYF | TGCAGCGGAGTGGGAGATTCGAAGACCCAGTACTTC
TRBJ2-7 | - | TRBD1 | TRBV12-3/TRBV12-4 | CASSLPGTGRRYEQYF | TGTGCCAGCAGTTTACCGGGGACAGGGAGGAGGTACGAGCAGTACTTC
TRBJ2-3 | few | - | TRBV7-3 | CASTSAGDTQYF | TGTGCCAGCACCTCAGCGGGAGATACGCAGTATTTT
TRBJ2-3 | many | - | TRBV7-8 | CASSFGRVTDTQYF | TGTGCCAGCAGCTTCGGCAGGGTAACAGATACGCAGTATTTT
TRBJ1-1 | few | - | TRBV6-1 | CASSPMAGRNTEAFF | TGTGCCAGCAGCCCGATGGCGGGGAGGAACACTGAAGCTTTCTTT
TRBJ2-1 | many | - | TRBV7-6 | CASSLGGIPYNEQFF | TGTGCCAGCAGCTTAGGGGGGATCCCCTACAATGAGCAGTTCTTC
TRBJ2-5 | - | TRBD2 | TRBV12-3/TRBV12-4 | CASSSSGREETQYF | TGTGCCAGCAGCTCTAGCGGGAGGGAAGAGACCCAGTACTTC
TRBJ2-1 | many | TRBD2 | TRBV28 | CASSLSVSGAYNEQFF | TGTGCCAGCAGTTTATCCGTTAGCGGGGCTTACAATGAGCAGTTCTTC
TRBJ2-4 | - | - | TRBV4-1 | CASSQGALAPNIQYF | TGCGCCAGCAGCCAAGGTGCACTAGCCCCTAACATTCAGTACTTC
TRBJ2-7 | many | TRBD2 | TRBV20-1 | CSAGTSGNGEQYF | TGCAGTGCAGGGACTAGCGGGAATGGCGAGCAGTACTTC
TRBJ2-1 | many | TRBD2 | TRBV2 | CASAVTRGAYNEQFF | TGTGCCAGCGCCGTTACTCGGGGGGCCTACAATGAGCAGTTCTTC
TRBJ2-5 | many | - | TRBV10-1 | CASSESGVQETQYF | TGCGCCAGCAGTGAGTCGGGGGTCCAAGAGACCCAGTACTTC
TRBJ2-5 | many | - | TRBV4-2 | CASSQDIEKTQYF | TGTGCCAGCAGCCAAGATATAGAGAAGACCCAGTACTTC
TRBJ2-4 | - | - | TRBV2 | CASSGPTEGNGKNIQYF | TGTGCCAGCAGTGGCCCGACTGAGGGAAATGGCAAAAACATTCAGTACTTC
TRBJ1-2 | many | - | TRBV29-1 | CSARDPTNYGYTF | TGCAGCGCCAGGGACCCTACTAACTATGGCTACACCTTC
TRBJ2-2 | many | TRBD2 | TRBV4-1 | CASSTGTSGSTGELFF | TGCGCCAGCAGCACAGGGACTAGCGGGAGCACCGGGGAGCTGTTTTTT
TRBJ2-1 | many | - | TRBV6-1 | CASSPEGGRYNEQFF | TGTGCCAGCAGTCCCGAGGGGGGGCGCTACAATGAGCAGTTCTTC
TRBJ2-1 | - | TRBD2 | TRBV4-1 | CASSQVPLGSGGPQFF | TGCGCCAGCAGCCAAGTGCCTCTAGGGAGCGGGGGGCCTCAGTTCTTC
TRBJ2-2 | - | TRBD2 | TRBV6-4 | CASKLAGEDTGELFF | TGTGCCAGCAAGCTAGCGGGAGAGGACACCGGGGAGCTGTTTTTT
TRBJ2-3 | few | TRBD2 | TRBV20-1 | CSAPRHLAGSTDTQYF | TGCAGTGCCCCCCGACATTTAGCGGGTAGCACAGATACGCAGTATTTT
TRBJ1-2 | few | - | TRBV24-1 | CATSDYCDSKRGLCYTF | TGTGCCACCAGTGATTATTGTGACAGCAAAAGGGGACTATGCTACACCTTC